These 10 T cell receptor beta chains came from one sample sequenced in a study of cytomegalovirus exposure and HLA in healthy donors. 13 Jbeta primers and 60 Vbeta primers were used for the PCR. Repertoires were generated with immunoSEQ multiplex PCR, while TCRdb's copy carries only in-frame clones and drops some. The table has about 180,000 clones, 65% to 80% seen once. Sequenced input: PBMCs. These receptors all come from a woman aged 40 to 50 in good health and CMV-seronegative.

The CDR3 reads CASREMGVMTDTQYF. CDR3 nucleotides: TGTGCCAGCAGGGAGATGGGTGTTATGACAGATACGCAGTATTTT. The chain couples TRBV7-9 to TRBJ2-3, with unresolved D. The germline CDR1 and CDR2 sequences are SEHNR and FQNEAQ (reference sequence). Trimming pared 6 bases from V and 3 bases from J, leaving 16 bases between. The CDR3 is made up of 15 amino acids.

V and J are TRBV18 and TRBJ1-2; D ambiguous. The germline gives CDR1 KGHSH, CDR2 LQKENI. Trimming removed 3 bases at V and 0 bases at J, with 14 bases between. This CDR3 has 16 residues. CDR3 in amino acids: CASSPGLERANYGYTF. The DNA for the CDR3 is TGTGCCAGCTCACCGGGCCTTGAGAGAGCTAACTATGGCTACACCTTC.

This clone is a singleton in its sample. The chain carries TRBV6-5 and TRBJ2-5; D may be TRBD2 (6 bases). The germline V gene encodes CDR1 MNHEY and CDR2 SVGAGI. The V and J ends lost 6 bases and 9 bases respectively, with 17 bases between them. CDR3 size: 13 residues. The CDR3 reads CASSPGDFGAQYF. The CDR3 nucleotides are TGTGCCAGCAGCCCCGGGGACTTCGGGGCCCAGTACTTC.

J is TRBJ1-2 and V is TRBV9, with 9 nucleotides matching TRBD1. CDR3 length equals 15 residues. J gave up 0 bases and V 3 bases, and 3 bases lay outside the gene matches. The germline V gene has CDR1 SGDLS and CDR2 YYNGEE. In DNA form, the CDR3 reads TGTGCCAGCAGCGGAACAGGGGGCCCTAACTATGGCTACACCTTC. The encoded protein is CASSGTGGPNYGYTF. The full variable domain, in which reference TRBV9 and TRBJ1-2 provide the parts outside the CDR3, is DSGVTQTPKHLITATGQRVTLRCSPRSGDLSVYWYQQSLDQGLQFLIQYYNGEERAKGNILERFSAQQFPDLHSELNLSSLELGDSALYFCASSGTGGPNYGYTFGSGTRLTVV.

V gene TRBV5-1 combines with J gene TRBJ2-7; the D gene is possibly TRBD1 (6 bases). The CDR3 runs 15 residues. Trimming removed 0 bases at V and 6 bases at J, with 16 bases between. Germline V gene lookup returns CDR1 SGHRS and CDR2 YFSETQ. The CDR3 region has the DNA TGCGCCAGCAGCTTGGAACACTCGACAGGACGCGAGCAGTACTTC. The encoded protein is CASSLEHSTGREQYF.

The DNA for the CDR3 is TGTGCCAGCAGCTTGGTTCTGGACATCCCCTACGAGCAGTACTTC. It specifies CASSLVLDIPYEQYF. This chain connects TRBV5-8 to TRBJ2-7; TRBD1 might be the D (5 bases). The CDR3 is 15 residues long. V shed 0 bases and J shed 2 bases, with 12 bases lying between them. Germline V CDR1 and CDR2: SGHTS, YDEGEE. The complete variable domain, with remaining parts taken from reference TRBV5-8 and TRBJ2-7, reads EAGVTQSPTHLIKTRGQQATLRCSPISGHTSVYWYQQALGLGLQFLLWYDEGEERNRGNFPPRFSGRQFPNYSSELNVNALELEDSALYLCASSLVLDIPYEQYFGPGTRLTVT.

This chain uses TRBV13 with TRBJ1-4; 8 nucleotides line up with TRBD1. This CDR3 comprises 14 residues. Germline loops: CDR1 PRHDT, CDR2 FYEKMQ (reference sequence). With 5 bases clipped from V and 7 bases from J, the junction kept 6 bases outside the gene matches. CDR3 in amino acids: CASSPDRGGEKLFF. CDR3 DNA: TGTGCCAGCAGCCCTGACAGGGGAGGTGAAAAACTGTTTTTT.

The J gene is TRBJ2-1, the V gene TRBV9; 13 positions agree with TRBD2. V was clipped by 0 bases and J by 8 bases; unmatched bases: 2. CDR1 and CDR2 (germline): SGDLS, YYNGEE. The CDR3 extends over 15 amino acids. In nucleotides, the CDR3 is TGTGCCAGCAGCGTAGCACTAGCGGGGGGGCATGAGCAGTTCTTC. Translation gives CASSVALAGGHEQFF.

The chain combines TRBV5-6 with TRBJ1-2, with unresolved D. Looked up from germline, CDR1 is SGHDT and CDR2 is YYEEEE. The V end lost 1 base, the J end lost 8 bases, and 9 bases lay between the germline ends. The CDR3 is 12 residues long. CDR3 nucleotide sequence: TGTGCCAGCAGCTTGAAGGGAGGAGGCTACACCTTC. This sequence encodes CASSLKGGGYTF.

The chain combines TRBV30 with TRBJ1-5; D possibly corresponds to TRBD1 (5 bases). Germline assignment: CDR1 GTSNPN and CDR2 SVGIG (reference sequence). This CDR3 is 13 amino acids long. V was clipped by 3 bases and J by 1 base, with 7 bases between them. CDR3 amino acids: CAWSGGSNQPQHF. Written as DNA, the CDR3 is TGTGCCTGGAGCGGGGGGAGCAATCAGCCCCAGCATTTT.